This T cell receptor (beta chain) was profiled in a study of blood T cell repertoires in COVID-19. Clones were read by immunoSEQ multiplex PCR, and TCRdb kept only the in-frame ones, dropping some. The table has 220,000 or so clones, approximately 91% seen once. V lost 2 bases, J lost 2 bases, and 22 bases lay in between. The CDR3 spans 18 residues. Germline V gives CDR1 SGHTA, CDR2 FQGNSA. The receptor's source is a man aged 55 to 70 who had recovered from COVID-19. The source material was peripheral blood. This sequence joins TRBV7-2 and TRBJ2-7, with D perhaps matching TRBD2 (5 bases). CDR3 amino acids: CASSLRLSTTTATYEQYF. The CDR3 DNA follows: TGTGCCAGCAGCTTACGGTTGTCGACGACTACAGCCACCTACGAGCAGTACTTC.